A selection of T cell receptor beta chains follows, all from one sample in a study of vaccination and CD4 T cells after COVID-19. TCRdb itself ran the PCR reads through MiXCR, one entry per CDR3 protein. The profile shows about 29,000 distinct CDR3 sequences, approximately 49% of them singletons. The starting material was CD4+ T cells from blood, obtained about 7 months after SARS-CoV-2 vaccination. Source of these receptors: a human donor who had recovered from COVID-19. Each CDR3 is given with its conserved first and last residue. Fields, in order: V gene, J gene, D gene, clone size, CDR3 protein, CDR3 DNA. The D gene is left open where the match is weak. Expanded clones get a size class; other rows say once, few or many, or leave the size out.

v_gene: TRBV20-1; j_gene: TRBJ2-7; d_gene: -; abundance: -; CDR3aa: CSARGPSGGAYEQYF; CDR3nt: TGCAGTGCTAGAGGCCCCTCCGGAGGAGCCTACGAGCAGTACTTC
v_gene: TRBV5-6; j_gene: TRBJ1-2; d_gene: TRBD1; abundance: once; CDR3aa: CASSFGPGQGYGYTF; CDR3nt: TGTGCCAGCAGCTTTGGTCCGGGACAGGGCTATGGCTACACCTTC
v_gene: TRBV7-9; j_gene: TRBJ2-5; d_gene: -; abundance: -; CDR3aa: CASSAETQYF; CDR3nt: TGTGCCAGCAGTGCAGAGACCCAGTACTTC
v_gene: TRBV7-2; j_gene: TRBJ2-1; d_gene: -; abundance: -; CDR3aa: CASSGSVYNEQFF; CDR3nt: TGTGCCAGCAGCGGGAGTGTGTACAATGAGCAGTTCTTC
v_gene: TRBV7-9; j_gene: TRBJ1-6; d_gene: -; abundance: -; CDR3aa: CASSFGARDNSPLHF; CDR3nt: TGTGCCAGCAGCTTTGGGGCTAGGGATAATTCACCCCTCCACTTT
v_gene: TRBV27; j_gene: TRBJ2-7; d_gene: TRBD1; abundance: few; CDR3aa: CASSFKGAQYEQYF; CDR3nt: TGTGCCAGCAGTTTTAAGGGGGCGCAATACGAGCAGTACTTC
v_gene: TRBV24-1; j_gene: TRBJ2-1; d_gene: TRBD2; abundance: -; CDR3aa: CATSDRSAGGRYNEQFF; CDR3nt: TGTGCCACCAGTGACCGTTCAGCGGGAGGTCGCTACAATGAGCAGTTCTTC
v_gene: TRBV27; j_gene: TRBJ2-3; d_gene: TRBD1; abundance: few; CDR3aa: CASSNRGSTDTQYF; CDR3nt: TGTGCCAGCAGTAACAGGGGAAGCACAGATACGCAGTATTTT
v_gene: TRBV20-1; j_gene: TRBJ1-1; d_gene: -; abundance: -; CDR3aa: CSAGRKVRTGRIVGWTEAFF; CDR3nt: TGCAGTGCTGGACGAAAAGTCCGAACAGGCCGAATTGTCGGTTGGACTGAAGCTTTCTTT
v_gene: TRBV18; j_gene: TRBJ2-1; d_gene: TRBD2; abundance: -; CDR3aa: CASSSAGGRLAGPYNEQFF; CDR3nt: TGTGCCAGCTCCTCGGCCGGCGGTAGGCTAGCGGGACCCTACAATGAGCAGTTCTTC
v_gene: TRBV6-1; j_gene: TRBJ2-5; d_gene: -; abundance: -; CDR3aa: CASSEALQGGETQYF; CDR3nt: TGTGCCAGCAGTGAAGCGCTTCAGGGTGGGGAGACCCAGTACTTC
v_gene: TRBV19; j_gene: TRBJ1-5; d_gene: TRBD1; abundance: -; CDR3aa: CASSPGGRLNQPQHF; CDR3nt: TGTGCCAGTAGCCCAGGGGGCAGGCTCAATCAGCCCCAGCATTTT
v_gene: TRBV20-1; j_gene: TRBJ1-2; d_gene: -; abundance: -; CDR3aa: CSARLAARQRGYTF; CDR3nt: TGCAGTGCTAGATTGGCCGCCCGACAGCGCGGCTACACCTTC
v_gene: TRBV6-1; j_gene: TRBJ2-1; d_gene: -; abundance: -; CDR3aa: CASSPGLLHEQFF; CDR3nt: TGTGCCAGCAGTCCGGGACTTTTGCATGAGCAGTTCTTC
v_gene: TRBV6-2/TRBV6-3; j_gene: TRBJ2-5; d_gene: TRBD2; abundance: -; CDR3aa: CASSYSAGGVETQYF; CDR3nt: TGTGCCAGCAGTTACTCAGCGGGAGGGGTGGAGACCCAGTACTTC
v_gene: TRBV27; j_gene: TRBJ2-2; d_gene: -; abundance: -; CDR3aa: CASPTLAGELFF; CDR3nt: TGTGCCAGCCCGACGTTGGCCGGGGAGCTGTTTTTT
v_gene: TRBV20-1; j_gene: TRBJ2-7; d_gene: -; abundance: few; CDR3aa: CSARGSAYEQYF; CDR3nt: TGCAGTGCTAGAGGATCGGCCTACGAGCAGTACTTC
v_gene: TRBV20-1; j_gene: TRBJ2-1; d_gene: TRBD2; abundance: few; CDR3aa: CSARDPSGRASGQFF; CDR3nt: TGCAGTGCTAGAGACCCCAGCGGGAGGGCCTCGGGGCAGTTCTTC
v_gene: TRBV7-2; j_gene: TRBJ2-7; d_gene: -; abundance: -; CDR3aa: CASSLQGIGYEQYF; CDR3nt: TGTGCCAGCAGCTTACAGGGGATAGGGTACGAGCAGTACTTC
v_gene: TRBV9; j_gene: TRBJ2-7; d_gene: TRBD2; abundance: -; CDR3aa: CASGGLAGEQYF; CDR3nt: TGTGCCAGCGGGGGACTAGCGGGAGAGCAGTACTTC
v_gene: TRBV28; j_gene: TRBJ2-5; d_gene: TRBD2; abundance: few; CDR3aa: CASSFPNSGSGETQYF; CDR3nt: TGTGCCAGCAGTTTCCCCAATAGCGGGAGCGGAGAGACCCAGTACTTC
v_gene: TRBV6-2/TRBV6-3; j_gene: TRBJ2-2; d_gene: TRBD2; abundance: -; CDR3aa: CASSYGGLPRAGELFF; CDR3nt: TGTGCCAGCAGTTACGGGGGACTACCCAGGGCCGGGGAGCTGTTTTTT
v_gene: TRBV20-1; j_gene: TRBJ2-7; d_gene: TRBD2; abundance: few; CDR3aa: CSAFKIGSGSYEQYF; CDR3nt: TGCAGTGCCTTCAAGATTGGTAGCGGGAGCTACGAGCAGTACTTC
v_gene: TRBV7-2; j_gene: TRBJ2-3; d_gene: TRBD2; abundance: -; CDR3aa: CASSPGLAGGRGDTQYF; CDR3nt: TGTGCCAGCAGCCCGGGACTAGCGGGGGGAAGGGGGGATACGCAGTATTTT
v_gene: TRBV20-1; j_gene: TRBJ2-1; d_gene: -; abundance: -; CDR3aa: CSARQVSYNEQFF; CDR3nt: TGCAGTGCTAGACAAGTGTCCTACAATGAGCAGTTCTTC
v_gene: TRBV28; j_gene: TRBJ2-5; d_gene: -; abundance: few; CDR3aa: CASSLWRAGETQYF; CDR3nt: TGTGCCAGCAGTTTATGGAGGGCTGGAGAGACCCAGTACTTC
v_gene: TRBV6-1; j_gene: TRBJ2-2; d_gene: TRBD1; abundance: once; CDR3aa: CASSGASRGRSGELFF; CDR3nt: TGTGCCAGCAGTGGGGCCTCCAGGGGGCGTTCCGGGGAGCTGTTTTTT
v_gene: TRBV20-1; j_gene: TRBJ2-1; d_gene: TRBD2; abundance: -; CDR3aa: CSASGLAGGWNEQFF; CDR3nt: TGCAGTGCTAGCGGACTAGCGGGAGGTTGGAATGAGCAGTTCTTC
v_gene: TRBV7-2; j_gene: TRBJ2-5; d_gene: TRBD2; abundance: -; CDR3aa: CASSHYPGLAEETQYF; CDR3nt: TGTGCCAGCAGCCATTATCCGGGACTAGCGGAAGAGACCCAGTACTTC
v_gene: TRBV20-1; j_gene: TRBJ2-7; d_gene: -; abundance: -; CDR3aa: CSARVLGGGKGYEQYF; CDR3nt: TGCAGTGCTAGAGTCTTAGGGGGAGGGAAGGGGTACGAGCAGTACTTC
v_gene: TRBV5-4; j_gene: TRBJ2-7; d_gene: -; abundance: -; CDR3aa: CASSTQGIPYEQYF; CDR3nt: TGTGCCAGCAGCACACAGGGAATCCCCTACGAGCAGTACTTC
v_gene: TRBV5-1; j_gene: TRBJ2-7; d_gene: TRBD1; abundance: -; CDR3aa: CASTPGTGYYEQYF; CDR3nt: TGCGCCAGTACCCCCGGGACAGGGTACTACGAGCAGTACTTC
v_gene: TRBV7-9; j_gene: TRBJ2-5; d_gene: TRBD2; abundance: -; CDR3aa: CASSFSLGEGLQETQYF; CDR3nt: TGTGCCAGCAGCTTCTCGTTGGGGGAGGGCCTCCAAGAGACCCAGTACTTC
v_gene: TRBV12-3/TRBV12-4; j_gene: TRBJ1-5; d_gene: TRBD1; abundance: -; CDR3aa: CASSLGQGAEPQHF; CDR3nt: TGTGCCAGCAGTTTAGGACAGGGAGCAGAGCCCCAGCATTTT
v_gene: TRBV4-2; j_gene: TRBJ1-1; d_gene: -; abundance: few; CDR3aa: CASSPRDVNTEAFF; CDR3nt: TGTGCCAGCAGCCCGCGGGACGTGAACACTGAAGCTTTCTTT
v_gene: TRBV20-1; j_gene: TRBJ2-6; d_gene: -; abundance: few; CDR3aa: CSARALPGANVLTF; CDR3nt: TGCAGTGCTAGAGCTCTCCCTGGGGCCAACGTCCTGACTTTC
v_gene: TRBV14; j_gene: TRBJ2-3; d_gene: TRBD2; abundance: -; CDR3aa: CASSQASLAGFTDTQYF; CDR3nt: TGTGCCAGCAGCCAAGCGTCTCTAGCGGGTTTCACAGATACGCAGTATTTT
v_gene: TRBV5-1; j_gene: TRBJ2-1; d_gene: TRBD1; abundance: -; CDR3aa: CASSWTGGNEQFF; CDR3nt: TGCGCCAGCAGCTGGACAGGGGGGAATGAGCAGTTCTTC
v_gene: TRBV15; j_gene: TRBJ2-3; d_gene: TRBD2; abundance: -; CDR3aa: CATSRDQAGGPDTQYF; CDR3nt: TGTGCCACCAGCAGAGATCAGGCGGGAGGGCCAGATACGCAGTATTTT
v_gene: TRBV20-1; j_gene: TRBJ1-1; d_gene: TRBD1; abundance: -; CDR3aa: CSARDRVRGDTEAFF; CDR3nt: TGCAGTGCTAGAGATCGAGTCAGGGGGGACACTGAAGCTTTCTTT
v_gene: TRBV27; j_gene: TRBJ2-3; d_gene: -; abundance: -; CDR3aa: CASSPRHRLGSDTQYF; CDR3nt: TGTGCCAGCAGTCCGCGACACAGGCTGGGGTCCGATACGCAGTATTTT
v_gene: TRBV7-2; j_gene: TRBJ2-3; d_gene: TRBD2; abundance: few; CDR3aa: CASSSGTSGDTQYF; CDR3nt: TGTGCCAGCAGCTCCGGGACTAGCGGAGATACGCAGTATTTT
v_gene: TRBV7-3; j_gene: TRBJ1-2; d_gene: TRBD1; abundance: -; CDR3aa: CASSPTGPHYGYTF; CDR3nt: TGTGCCAGCAGCCCGACAGGGCCCCACTATGGCTACACCTTC
v_gene: TRBV18; j_gene: TRBJ2-5; d_gene: TRBD2; abundance: -; CDR3aa: CASSPRLARQETQYF; CDR3nt: TGTGCCAGCTCACCGCGACTAGCGCGTCAAGAGACCCAGTACTTC
v_gene: TRBV7-9; j_gene: TRBJ1-5; d_gene: -; abundance: few; CDR3aa: CASSRKGSNQPQHF; CDR3nt: TGTGCCAGCAGCCGCAAGGGCTCAAATCAGCCCCAGCATTTT
v_gene: TRBV10-2; j_gene: TRBJ1-5; d_gene: -; abundance: -; CDR3aa: CASSDNRNQPQHF; CDR3nt: TGCGCCAGCAGTGATAATCGAAATCAGCCCCAGCATTTT
v_gene: TRBV7-2; j_gene: TRBJ2-5; d_gene: -; abundance: few; CDR3aa: CASSLGVSADQETQYF; CDR3nt: TGTGCCAGCAGCTTAGGGGTTTCGGCGGACCAAGAGACCCAGTACTTC
v_gene: TRBV15; j_gene: TRBJ1-5; d_gene: -; abundance: -; CDR3aa: CATSTQGNQPQHF; CDR3nt: TGTGCCACCAGTACGCAGGGGAATCAGCCCCAGCATTTT
v_gene: TRBV28; j_gene: TRBJ1-5; d_gene: TRBD1; abundance: once; CDR3aa: CASQTGGSNQPQHF; CDR3nt: TGTGCCAGCCAGACAGGGGGAAGCAATCAGCCCCAGCATTTT
v_gene: TRBV27; j_gene: TRBJ1-6; d_gene: -; abundance: few; CDR3aa: CASRRPLGNSPLHF; CDR3nt: TGTGCCAGCAGACGACCACTGGGTAATTCACCCCTCCACTTT
v_gene: TRBV28; j_gene: TRBJ2-5; d_gene: TRBD2; abundance: few; CDR3aa: CARRGASGRQLFSETQYF; CDR3nt: TGTGCCAGAAGAGGGGCTAGCGGGAGGCAATTATTCTCGGAGACCCAGTACTTC
v_gene: TRBV5-4; j_gene: TRBJ1-2; d_gene: TRBD1; abundance: -; CDR3aa: CASSRWTGRNYGYTF; CDR3nt: TGTGCCAGCAGCCGATGGACAGGAAGAAACTATGGCTACACCTTC
v_gene: TRBV20-1; j_gene: TRBJ2-3; d_gene: TRBD2; abundance: -; CDR3aa: CSASHGLAQGGTQYF; CDR3nt: TGCAGTGCTAGTCACGGACTAGCGCAGGGGGGTACGCAGTATTTT
v_gene: TRBV2; j_gene: TRBJ1-1; d_gene: -; abundance: once; CDR3aa: CASIEDRNTEAFF; CDR3nt: TGTGCCAGCATAGAAGACAGGAACACTGAAGCTTTCTTT
v_gene: TRBV25-1; j_gene: TRBJ2-1; d_gene: TRBD2; abundance: -; CDR3aa: CASSEYWGTTDNEQFF; CDR3nt: TGTGCCAGCAGTGAATATTGGGGGACTACTGACAATGAGCAGTTCTTC